Described below is a single TCR beta chain sequence and its context. Its antigen remains unidentified. No base quality information exists; no much larger clone differs at one position. Participants in the prospective study were aged about 18 to 95 years, lived in 20 to 30 United States geographic areas, and enrolled through a virtual design. In the prospective study, cohorts were assigned on the basis of participant-reported clinical history obtained from a screening survey and a study questionnaire. In the prospective study, whole blood, serum and a nasopharyngeal or oropharyngeal swab were collected from each participant by mobile phlebotomists. Additional blood draws and questionnaires over an approximately 2-month period could optionally be provided by prospective study participants. Blood samples from the prospective study were shipped frozen or at room temperature prior to DNA extraction. CDR1 MDHEN and CDR2 SYDVKM are derived from the germline V gene. Counted from cysteine to phenylalanine, this CDR3 has 17 amino acids. Only the CDR3 DNA is retained, 51 bases long and in frame from the first base. V and J are truncated by 5 bases and 2 bases respectively, leaving an intervening sequence of 22 bases.

These data belong to a study of blood T cell repertoires in COVID-19 (dated by TCRdb to between 2020 and 2021). Broadly, across the study: The collaborator samples originated in the United States, Italy and Spain and spanned the acute and convalescent phases of COVID-19. The prospective study material was composed of cDNA or gDNA derived from T cells, B-cell-depleted T cells, or PBMCs. The dataset comprised deeply sampled blood TCRbeta repertoires from subjects exposed to, actively infected with, or recovered from COVID-19. A freely available public database, intended as a resource for researchers studying the immune response to SARS-CoV-2, is where the repertoires were released. Samples were obtained from the ongoing ImmuneRACE study (first 160 participants) and from over 1,000 subjects provided by 6 global collaborators. Nearly every sample came with metadata listing a de-identified subject ID, COVID-19 status, age in years and sex. Where available, HLA class I and class II types were obtained from metadata supplied by the sample provider rather than from assay-based typing.

General conclusions and limits of the study: How much clinical and demographic metadata was included differed by source and by participant, and the metadata was provided uncurated.

TCRbeta CDR3 regions were amplified from genomic DNA using the immunoSEQ Assay, a bias-controlled multiplex PCR. As for how the authors treated the data: The number of nucleated cells in each sample was estimated by amplification of reference gene primers within the assay. To quantify the absolute abundance of each unique TCRbeta CDR3 rearrangement, sequence reads were collapsed and filtered. For each sample, productive Simpson clonality was calculated as the square root of Simpson's diversity index across productive rearrangements. As stored in TCRdb, this immuneACCESS dataset retains in-frame rearrangements with V and J assigned. A fraction of the clones does not appear; measured against another copy, unresolved V genes explain less than half of the discrepancy, and the remainder lacks a known reason. Clone size and V and J calls were adopted from that table, with D and trimming inferred from the DNA. A total of around 300,000 clones appear in this sample, around 90% of them only once. Around 1.7% of the sample lies in the top ten.

The chain uses TRBV28 and TRBJ2-7, with TRBD2 as a weak D call on 7 bases. This clonotype originated in a woman younger than 35 with acute COVID-19. The specimen sequenced was PBMCs or T cells enriched from blood (not recorded which). Here is the DNA: TGTGCCAGCAGTGAAACTTTAAGCGGGACACCTACCTACGAGCAGTACTTC. It codes for CASSETLSGTPTYEQYF. Extended through the reference TRBV28 and TRBJ2-7 proteins, this CDR3 yields the full variable domain: DVKVTQSSRYLVKRTGEKVFLECVQDMDHENMFWYRQDPGLGLRLIYFSYDVKMKEKGDIPEGYSVSREKKERFSLILESASTNQTSMYLCASSETLSGTPTYEQYFGPGTRLTVT.